This T cell receptor beta chain is from a study of shared clonotypes between healthy human individuals (dated by TCRdb to the early 2020s). Turning to the overall study: A couple of women and a few men aged 18 to 49 years were included in the cohort. Blood TCR repertoires of about 5 healthy adults were deeply sequenced to estimate repertoire size and the extent of clonotype sharing between individuals. Libraries were prepared and TCR repertoires were sequenced by different laboratories using diverse techniques, in order to increase sequencing depth and limit assay-specific biases. Leukapheresis yielded between about 0.9 and 9 billion PBMCs per donor. For each donor, CD4 naive and CD4 memory were each given three plates, CD8 naive was given two plates, and CD8 memory was given one plate. Points the paper makes about the study in general: Only blood was sampled, and tissue TCR repertoires likely differ from those in blood. Because the study included only a small number of donors, the genetic and exposure-history diversity represented was limited. Naive subsets generally had larger estimated clonotype richness than memory subsets did. Across four donors, around 5% of naive CD4, around 3.5% of naive CD8, 2% to 2.5% of memory CD4, and over 0.35% of memory CD8 clonotypes were shared. Compared with non-shared clonotypes, clonotypes shared by all four sorted-subset donors had higher generation probabilities. Based on pairwise subsampling, the degree of clonotype sharing among donors was expected to be affected by sequencing depth. Incomplete sequencing was indicated by rarefaction of sorted-subset datasets, despite the large sequencing depth.

This clone was counted once. Its antigen target is currently unknown. Per-nucleotide qualities are absent, and no much larger clonotype sits a single base away. Donors were healthy HIV-negative adults with no recently reported acute infections or vaccinations. Every donor was a Caucasian adult residing in Nashville, Tennessee, USA. CD4+ T cells were enriched by magnetic negative selection; naive cells were then positively selected on CD45RA, and the negative fraction formed the memory subset. After blood collection by leukapheresis, PBMCs were isolated using Ficoll-Histopaque density gradient centrifugation and then cryopreserved in the vapor phase of liquid nitrogen. Analytical flow cytometry was used to check the purity and quantity of every magnetically sorted T cell population. From each sorted fraction, genomic DNA was isolated and quantified by UV absorbance on a Nanodrop 2000c. From its cysteine to its phenylalanine, the CDR3 spans 16 amino acids. Just the 48-base CDR3 DNA is kept, in frame starting at base 1. V loses 6 bases of germline sequence and J loses 0 bases, and the interval between the two ends is 15 bases. CDR1 ENHRY and CDR2 SYGVKD are derived from the germline V gene.

TCR CDR3 regions were amplified from genomic DNA by multiplex PCR using the deep immunoSEQ assay. Genomic DNA extracted from each cell subset was distributed evenly over all wells of several immunoSEQ 96-well plates, and each plate served as one replicate. For sorted subsets, 200 to 250 ng genomic DNA, equal to tens of thousands of T cell genomes, was loaded into each replicate PCR. Purified libraries were quantified with a Qubit 3.0 fluorometer, sized on a Bioanalyzer 2100, and re-quantified with the KAPA Library Quantification kit. Every immunoSEQ 96-well plate was sequenced on a dedicated single-read 150-cycle Illumina NextSeq 550 flow cell. In the original analysis: Because the immunoSEQ output held only junctional sequences and lacked quality scores, the filtering could not match the filtering applied to full-length reads. To assign V/J genes and CDR3, sequences were annotated against IMGT germline references using PyIR, a Python wrapper for IgBLAST v1.9. Reads were filtered out if the reads had weak V/J assignments (E-value above 1e-6), no CDR3, stop codons, out-of-frame junctions, or ambiguous translated residues. V3J clonotypes were defined as sequences sharing the same inferred V gene, J gene, and CDR3 amino acid sequence. To compute the percentage overlap between repertoires, the number of shared unique clonotypes was divided by the size of the smaller repertoire. Three approaches were used to assess repertoire richness: RTK rarefaction, the Chao1 estimator, and Recon v2.1 estimates of unobserved clonotypes. For all TCRbeta clonotypes obtained by the gDNA method from a few donors, generation probabilities were computed with OLGA. In TCRdb, the immuneACCESS table is reduced to in-frame sequences with V and J assigned. These tables do not hold every clone; where another copy was compared, an unresolved V gene accounts for under half, and the others remain unexplained. V, J and clone size reflect that table, while D and trimming were determined from the DNA. The sample table shows more than 900,000 clones, and approximately 80% are seen once. Jointly, the top ten make up more than 0.55% of the sample.

The chain is assembled from TRBV10-3 and TRBJ2-1; a tentative D call is TRBD2 (5 bases match). The TCR comes from a young man in good health. Some clones in this sample may be carry-over from other donors' samples. What was sequenced was memory CD4+ T cells from PBMCs. In the paper's terms, the cell subset or site label means: CD45RA-negative fraction. The CDR3 corresponds to CAISAYSGSSYNEQFF. The nucleotide sequence reads as follows: TGTGCCATCAGCGCATACAGCGGAAGCTCCTACAATGAGCAGTTCTTC.